Shown below are 19 T cell receptor beta chains from a single sample sequenced in a study of T-cell memory formation after mild COVID-19. TCRdb redid the calling of the 5' RACE reads with MiXCR, one entry per CDR3 protein. This sample has approximately 500,000 distinct CDR3 sequences; about 23% occur once, and the top ten carry approximately 12%. Sequencing used PBMCs or a T cell subset sorted from them (not recorded which). The receptors here all came from an adult woman who had mild COVID-19 (a few samples of this study predate the infection). Cell type and time point are not known.

The chain employs TRBV6-1 and TRBJ1-2, with 8 bases that match TRBD1. This CDR3 has 14 residues. In germline, CDR1 is MNHNS, CDR2 SASEGT. The trim removed 4 bases at V and 4 bases at J, leaving 5 bases unmatched. The chain's CDR3 is CASSAGGAGYGYTF. The CDR3 DNA is TGTGCCAGCAGTGCAGGGGGCGCGGGCTATGGCTACACCTTC.

The chain employs TRBV7-2 and TRBJ2-5; a weak D match, TRBD1 (7 bases). This CDR3 region has 15 residues. V lost 7 bases and J 2 bases, leaving 17 bases between the germline ends. CDR1 and CDR2 from the germline V gene are SGHTA and FQGNSA. The CDR3 is CASKRGGTAQETQYF. The DNA of the CDR3 is TGTGCCAGCAAACGTGGGGGGACAGCGCAAGAGACCCAGTACTTC.

This clonotype was seen more than once but under ten times. The gene calls are TRBV7-3 and TRBJ2-7; 9 positions agree with TRBD1. Germline CDR1 reads SGHTA; CDR2 reads FQGTGA. The CDR3 has 15 amino acids. With V trimmed by 1 base and J by 6 bases, 7 bases remained unmatched. The CDR3 sequence: CASSLSGGTGFEQYF. CDR3 DNA: TGTGCCAGCAGCTTAAGTGGCGGGACAGGGTTCGAGCAGTACTTC.

This clonotype was observed a few times. The rearrangement links TRBV5-1 to TRBJ2-2; TRBD2 might be the D (6 bases). Germline-derived CDR1 and CDR2 are SGHRS and YFSETQ. V gave up 4 bases and J gave up 5 bases, with 15 bases separating them. The CDR3 totals 15 residues. CDR3 bases: TGCGCCAGCAGCCGGTCCCTAGCGACAACCGGGGAGCTGTTTTTT. Its translation: CASSRSLATTGELFF.

The chain uses TRBV6-6 and TRBJ2-3; 8 bases map to TRBD2. V was clipped by 6 bases and J by 2 bases; unmatched bases: 13. The CDR3 sequence is 17 residues long. Per germline, CDR1 MNHNY and CDR2 SVGAGI (reference sequence). CDR3 nucleotides: TGTGCCAGCAGCTCCCTTTTAGAGCGGGGGACCACAGATACGCAGTATTTT. The encoded protein is CASSSLLERGTTDTQYF.

This clonotype has more than one count but fewer than ten. The CDR3 region is CASSLGEFTDTQYF. For the CDR3, the DNA is TGTGCCAGCAGCTTAGGGGAGTTCACAGATACGCAGTATTTT. The chain is built from TRBV7-8 and TRBJ2-3, with D tentatively TRBD2 (5 bases). Germline V gene data show CDR1 as SGHVS and CDR2 as FQNEAQ. V lost 1 base and J lost 2, with 7 bases in between. This CDR3 has 14 amino acids.

The genes are TRBV10-3 and TRBJ1-1; D is possibly TRBD1 (5 bases). The V end lost 4 bases, the J end lost 6 bases, and 18 bases lay between the germline ends. Germline V CDR1 and CDR2: ENHRY, SYGVKD. The CDR3 spans 15 residues. The CDR3 loop reads CAISGSAGGSAEAFF. The CDR3 bases are TGTGCCATCAGTGGATCTGCGGGGGGGTCGGCTGAAGCTTTCTTT.

This clonotype was seen a few times. This chain links TRBV3-1 with TRBJ2-5; 7 nucleotides align to TRBD1. Germline V gives CDR1 LGHDT, CDR2 YNNKEL (reference sequence). The CDR3 is 16 amino acids. J lost 0 bases, V lost 1 base, and 5 bases had no gene match. CDR3 nucleotides: TGTGCCAGCAGCCAAGTCGGGACAGAGGACCAAGAGACCCAGTACTTC. Its translation is CASSQVGTEDQETQYF.

This clonotype has a handful of counts. The chain couples TRBV20-1 to TRBJ2-7, with 8 nucleotides matching TRBD2. The CDR3 contains 15 residues. CDR1 is DFQATT, CDR2 SNEGSKA, per germline (reference sequence). Trimming cost V 0 bases and J 2 bases; bases outside gene matches: 6. The CDR3 DNA follows: TGCAGTGCTAGAGATCTTGGACTAGCCCCCTACGAGCAGTACTTC. Its translation: CSARDLGLAPYEQYF.

The genes are TRBV20-1 and TRBJ2-1, with D possibly matching TRBD1 (6 bases). V lost 4 bases and J 0 bases, leaving 10 bases between the germline ends. The CDR3 runs 14 residues. Germline values: CDR1 DFQATT, CDR2 SNEGSKA (reference sequence). CDR3 coding DNA: TGCAGTGCTACTCGAGGGGGCTCCTACAATGAGCAGTTCTTC. Translating gives CSATRGGSYNEQFF.

This sequence joins TRBV11-2 and TRBJ2-2; D perhaps matches TRBD1 (5 bases). Germline V gene sequence: CDR1 SGHAT, CDR2 FQNNGV. The germline V and J ends were trimmed by 3 bases and 7 bases, with 9 bases remaining between them. CDR3 length: 13 residues. The CDR3 loop reads CASSFRESGELFF. CDR3 nucleotide sequence: TGTGCCAGCAGCTTCAGGGAAAGCGGGGAGCTGTTTTTT.

V usage is TRBV6-1 and J usage is TRBJ1-1; D is undetermined. V lost 8 bases and J 6 bases, leaving 19 bases between the germline ends. The CDR3 totals 14 residues. Germline V gene lookup returns CDR1 MNHNS and CDR2 SASEGT. CDR3 sequence (DNA): TGTGCCAGCGGATCTGGGTGGATAGTCGCTGAAGCTTTCTTT. As protein: CASGSGWIVAEAFF.

V is TRBV5-1 and J is TRBJ1-6, with unresolved D. There are 15 residues in the CDR3. Germline CDR1 reads SGHRS; CDR2 reads YFSETQ. Trimming cost V 0 bases and J 9 bases, with 13 bases left between them. The CDR3 DNA reads as TGCGCCAGCAGCTTGGCCTCGGCGGTGAGTTCACCCCTCCACTTT. It translates to CASSLASAVSSPLHF.

The table lists this clonotype with a few counts. The chain couples TRBV20-1 to TRBJ2-6; D gene unclear. Trimming took 3 bases from V and 2 from J, leaving 5 bases between them. The CDR3 contains 13 residues. Per germline, CDR1 DFQATT and CDR2 SNEGSKA (reference sequence). The DNA of the CDR3 is TGCAGTGCTAGTGAACCTGGGGCCAACGTCCTGACTTTC. This gives the protein CSASEPGANVLTF.

This chain joins TRBV5-1 and TRBJ1-1; D not certain. V lost 4 bases and J 0 bases, leaving 10 bases between the germline ends. Germline V CDR1 and CDR2: SGHRS, YFSETQ. The CDR3 sequence is 14 residues long. DNA for the CDR3: TGCGCCAGCAGCATTAATAATATGAACACTGAAGCTTTCTTT. This sequence encodes CASSINNMNTEAFF.

This clonotype was seen repeatedly, ten times or more. The rearrangement uses TRBV4-3 and TRBJ2-6; the D call may be TRBD1 or TRBD2 (5 bases each). This CDR3 comprises 16 residues. Trimming cost V 3 bases and J 4 bases, with 13 bases left between them. Germline CDR1 and CDR2: LGHNA and YSLEER. In DNA, the CDR3 is TGCGCCAGCAGCCACCAGAGGGGTTCCGGGGCCAACGTCCTGACTTTC. This sequence encodes CASSHQRGSGANVLTF.

This clonotype was seen more than once but under ten times. The CDR3 reads CASSQALPSLGFYEQYF. CDR3 DNA: TGTGCCAGCAGCCAAGCGCTCCCCAGCCTTGGGTTCTACGAGCAGTACTTC. The V and J genes are TRBV3-1 and TRBJ2-7; D is unclear. V was clipped by 1 base and J by 3 bases, with 19 bases between them. The CDR3 has 17 residues. Germline lookup yields CDR1 LGHDT and CDR2 YNNKEL (reference sequence).

This clonotype was detected only a few times. This chain connects TRBV7-2 to TRBJ2-2; TRBD1 matches 9 bases. In germline, CDR1 is SGHTA, CDR2 FQGNSA. The CDR3 totals 19 residues. V lost 2 bases and J lost 3; bases outside the gene matches: 13. CDR3 sequence (DNA): TGTGCCAGCAGCTTATTTGGGGTTTACGACAGGGGGGACACCGGGGAGCTGTTTTTT. Protein sequence: CASSLFGVYDRGDTGELFF.

This clonotype turned up a few times. This chain uses TRBV18 with TRBJ1-5; the match to TRBD1 covers 9 bases. The germline gives CDR1 KGHSH, CDR2 LQKENI. The trim removed 1 base at V and 7 bases at J, leaving 5 bases unmatched. This CDR3 is built from 15 residues. DNA of the CDR3: TGTGCCAGCTCACCACAGGGGACAGGGCAACAGCCCCAGCATTTT. Translating gives CASSPQGTGQQPQHF.